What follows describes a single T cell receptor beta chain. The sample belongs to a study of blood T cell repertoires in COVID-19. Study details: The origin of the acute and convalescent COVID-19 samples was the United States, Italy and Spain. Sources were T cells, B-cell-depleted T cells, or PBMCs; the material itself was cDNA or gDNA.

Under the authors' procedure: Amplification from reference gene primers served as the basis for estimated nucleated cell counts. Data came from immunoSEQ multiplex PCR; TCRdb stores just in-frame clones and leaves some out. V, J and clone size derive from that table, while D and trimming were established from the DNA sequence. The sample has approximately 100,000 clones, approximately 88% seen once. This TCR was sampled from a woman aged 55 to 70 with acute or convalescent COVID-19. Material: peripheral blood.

The CDR3 DNA is TGCGCCAGCAGCCCAAAGCCCCTATCGGGAGACTATGGCTACACCTTC. It specifies CASSPKPLSGDYGYTF. V usage is TRBV4-1 and J usage is TRBJ1-2; no definite D call. The CDR3 has 16 residues. Germline-derived CDR1 and CDR2 are MGHRA and YSYEKL. Trimming stripped 4 bases from V and 3 bases from J, with 18 bases between.